Below are 10 T cell receptor beta chains sequenced from a single sample in a study of long-term antiretroviral therapy in people with HIV (dated 2022 in TCRdb). The immunoSEQ hsTCRB v3.0 assay was used at survey level resolution for TRB variable region sequencing. TCRdb's version of the immuneACCESS table is confined to in-frame rearrangements and falls short of the full clone set. An unresolved V gene accounts for under half of the shortfall where checked; the remainder is of unknown origin. For this sample there are under 35,000 clones; roughly nine tenths appear just once. The top ten hold roughly 13% of the sample. Sequencing used unsorted PBMCs, obtained 1.1 years after starting antiretroviral therapy. The origin of the receptors is a man aged 18 to 30 with HIV.

The chain carries TRBV13 and TRBJ1-2; TRBD1 is a possible D gene (6 bases). Germline V CDR1 and CDR2: PRHDT, FYEKMQ (reference sequence). CDR3 length: 17 residues. Deletions cut 5 bases from V and 1 base from J, with 20 bases between. This CDR3 is CASSIPGHPRVNYGYTF. The CDR3 DNA follows: TGTGCCAGCAGCATACCGGGACACCCACGAGTTAACTATGGCTACACCTTC.

The J gene is TRBJ1-6, the V gene TRBV10-3; D gene unclear. Germline V gene lookup returns CDR1 ENHRY and CDR2 SYGVKD. V was trimmed by 0 bases and J by 9 bases, leaving 12 bases between them. This CDR3 comprises 15 residues. CDR3 sequence: CAISESRANGSPLHF. For the CDR3, the DNA is TGTGCCATCAGTGAGTCGAGGGCTAATGGTTCACCCCTCCACTTT.

This clone was picked up one time. The chain links TRBV27 to TRBJ2-5, with 13 bases that match TRBD2. This CDR3 region has 15 residues. The germline V gene encodes CDR1 MNHEY and CDR2 SMNVEV (reference sequence). V gave up 7 bases and J gave up 4 bases; unmatched junction bases: 6. This CDR3 is CASTGLAGDGETQYF. CDR3 sequence (DNA): TGTGCCAGCACCGGACTAGCGGGAGATGGAGAGACCCAGTACTTC.

This clone occurred once. This CDR3 reads CASSLGLGDMNTEAFF. The CDR3 coding sequence is TGTGCCAGCAGCTTGGGGCTGGGGGATATGAACACTGAAGCTTTCTTT. V gene TRBV5-6 combines with J gene TRBJ1-1, with a possible D match to TRBD1 (5 bases). This CDR3 contains 16 residues. Germline CDR1 SGHDT, CDR2 YYEEEE. V lost 0 bases and J 0 bases, leaving 12 bases between the germline ends.

The chain combines TRBV7-9 with TRBJ2-7; 7 bases map to TRBD2. Trimming took 4 bases from V and 3 from J; bases not matched to a gene: 3. The CDR3 runs 13 residues. Looked up from germline, CDR1 is SEHNR and CDR2 is FQNEAQ (reference sequence). The CDR3, as DNA: TGTGCCAGCAGCTCACTAGCGTTCTACGAGCAGTACTTC. Its protein product is CASSSLAFYEQYF.

The chain carries TRBV4-1 and TRBJ1-5; no clear D gene. Germline CDR1 and CDR2: MGHRA and YSYEKL. The ends were cut back, 8 bases at V and 4 bases at J, with 15 bases in the middle. This CDR3 comprises 14 residues. The CDR3 is CASGAIGPNQPQHF. In nucleotides, the CDR3 is TGCGCCAGCGGAGCCATTGGCCCGAATCAGCCCCAGCATTTT.

This chain connects TRBV7-2 to TRBJ2-3; D is unclear. With 1 base removed from V and 0 bases from J, the gap between germline ends came to 5 bases. Per germline, CDR1 SGHTA and CDR2 FQGNSA. CDR3 length equals 14 residues. In DNA, the CDR3 is TGTGCCAGCAGCTTAGTTATAAGCACAGATACGCAGTATTTT. Protein product: CASSLVISTDTQYF.

The chain employs TRBV27 and TRBJ2-1, with no clear D. V was clipped by 2 bases and J by 4 bases, with 9 bases between them. Looked up from germline, CDR1 is MNHEY and CDR2 is SMNVEV (reference sequence). CDR3 length: 14 amino acids. The CDR3 nucleotides are TGTGCCAGCAGTTTAGGGCTACCTTACAATGAGCAGTTCTTC. As protein: CASSLGLPYNEQFF.

CDR3 coding DNA: TGTGCCAGCAGCTTAGGCTACAGGGATTCGCGGGACGAGCAGTACTTC. Protein product: CASSLGYRDSRDEQYF. The chain is built from TRBV7-8 and TRBJ2-7; D perhaps matches TRBD1 (6 bases). CDR3 length: 16 residues. CDR1 SGHVS and CDR2 FQNEAQ come from the germline V gene. V dropped 1 base and J dropped 5 bases, with 18 bases sitting between them.

The chain carries TRBV15 and TRBJ2-7; D is perhaps TRBD2 (6 bases). Trimming left V 0 bases short and J 2 bases short, with 8 bases between. From germline, CDR1 is LNHNV and CDR2 YYDKDF (reference sequence). The length of the CDR3 is 14 residues. The CDR3 DNA sequence: TGTGCCACCAGCAGAGAATGGGGGGCCTACGAGCAGTACTTC. Translation gives CATSREWGAYEQYF.